This T cell receptor beta chain was captured in a study of T cell responses to AZD1222 COVID-19 vaccine. Turning to this clone: Its antigen is currently unknown.

Per the germline V gene, CDR1 is SGHTA and CDR2 is FQGTGA. The V gene lost 5 bases and the J gene lost 7 bases, with 12 bases spanning the gap. This CDR3 has 13 amino acids. Libraries were prepared by immunoSEQ multiplex PCR; TCRdb keeps only in-frame clonotypes and omits some of them. The top ten clones hold roughly 0.5% of a sample with fewer than 300,000 clones, just over 90% of them seen once. Regarding the study as a whole: The sample set comprised mostly white British donors with more females, and clonal diversity was possibly underestimated. Two AZD1222 doses significantly raised spike-specific TCR breadth and depth over controls. Only after the peak T cell response were repertoires sampled.

The sequencing used peripheral blood, collected on day 0 of AZD1222 vaccination. The TCR sequence derives from an adult in good health. The V and J genes are TRBV7-3 and TRBJ2-1; D not resolved. The CDR3 sequence is CASSPSGGNEQFF. The CDR3, as DNA: TGTGCCAGCAGCCCCTCGGGCGGAAATGAGCAGTTCTTC.